Presented here are 21 T cell receptor beta chains from one specimen sequenced in a study of OX40 agonist ivuxolimab in advanced cancers. Sequencing used immunoSEQ multiplex PCR; TCRdb keeps in-frame clones, though not all of them. The table records 30,000 to 45,000 clones, roughly three quarters of them present only once. The sequencing used CD4+ or CD8+ T cells sorted from blood, collected in a trial of the OX40 agonist ivuxolimab. The receptor set was obtained from an adult with an advanced solid tumor such as melanoma, head and neck, liver or kidney cancer.

The rearrangement links TRBV7-9 to TRBJ2-7; 12 nucleotides agree with TRBD1. The CDR3 has 18 residues. The V gene end was trimmed by 5 bases and the J gene end by 4 bases; junction bases not matched to a gene: 15. Germline CDR1 SEHNR, CDR2 FQNEAQ (reference sequence). The CDR3, as DNA: TGTGCCAGCAGCCACCCGGGACAGGGGGCGCGGAGAGGGTACGAGCAGTACTTC. This codes for CASSHPGQGARRGYEQYF. The full variable domain, completed using reference TRBV7-9 and TRBJ2-7, is DTGVSQNPRHKITKRGQNVTFRCDPISEHNRLYWYRQTLGQGPEFLTYFQNEAQLEKSRLLSDRFSAERPKGSFSTLEIQRTEQGDSAMYLCASSHPGQGARRGYEQYFGPGTRLTVT.

The chain combines TRBV5-4 with TRBJ2-5, with D perhaps TRBD1 (5 bases). The CDR3 extends over 14 amino acids. V was trimmed by 4 bases and J by 2 bases, leaving 12 bases between them. In germline, CDR1 is SGHNT, CDR2 YYREEE (reference sequence). The CDR3 DNA sequence: TGTGCCAGCAGCCATGGACACTTACAAGAGACCCAGTACTTC. Amino acids: CASSHGHLQETQYF. Full variable domain (remainder filled in from reference TRBV5-4 and TRBJ2-5): ETGVTQSPTHLIKTRGQQVTLRCSSQSGHNTVSWYQQALGQGPQFIFQYYREEENGRGNFPPRFSGLQFPNYSSELNVNALELDDSALYLCASSHGHLQETQYFGPGTRLLVL.

The chain carries TRBV5-4 and TRBJ2-5; possible D gene TRBD2, 7 bases. The V end was cut by 2 bases, the J end by 5 bases, with 19 bases between. This CDR3 contains 16 residues. CDR1 and CDR2 from the germline V gene are SGHNT and YYREEE (reference sequence). This CDR3 is CASSFFGGATGETQYF. DNA for the CDR3: TGTGCCAGCAGCTTCTTTGGGGGGGCAACGGGGGAGACCCAGTACTTC. The full variable domain, completed using reference TRBV5-4 and TRBJ2-5, is ETGVTQSPTHLIKTRGQQVTLRCSSQSGHNTVSWYQQALGQGPQFIFQYYREEENGRGNFPPRFSGLQFPNYSSELNVNALELDDSALYLCASSFFGGATGETQYFGPGTRLLVL.

The chain links TRBV6-1 to TRBJ2-1; 13 bases match TRBD2. The CDR3 is made up of 18 amino acids. Germline-derived CDR1 and CDR2 are MNHNS and SASEGT. Losses at the gene ends were 4 bases for V and 3 bases for J; bases not matched to a gene: 9. The CDR3 DNA follows: TGTGCCAGCAGTGGATTCCGACTAGCGGGAGGTAACTACAATGAGCAGTTCTTC. Translated: CASSGFRLAGGNYNEQFF.

V usage is TRBV7-9 and J usage is TRBJ1-6, with D perhaps TRBD1 (6 bases). V shed 2 bases and J shed 7 bases, with 12 bases lying between them. Germline CDR1 SEHNR, CDR2 FQNEAQ (reference sequence). The CDR3 runs 15 residues. The CDR3 loop reads CASSLTGQLNSPLHF. The DNA of the CDR3 is TGTGCCAGCAGCTTAACTGGACAGTTAAATTCACCCCTCCACTTT.

V usage is TRBV6-5 and J usage is TRBJ2-1; no reliable D call. There are 16 residues in the CDR3. Trimming pared 2 bases from V and 10 bases from J, leaving 21 bases between. Germline assignment: CDR1 MNHEY and CDR2 SVGAGI. The chain's CDR3 is CASSYRPDPYPSEQFF. As DNA, the CDR3 is TGTGCCAGCAGTTACCGGCCCGACCCCTACCCGTCGGAGCAGTTCTTC.

This sequence joins TRBV19 and TRBJ2-4; D possibly corresponds to TRBD1 (5 bases). Trimming pared 3 bases from V and 8 bases from J, leaving 11 bases between. The germline V gene encodes CDR1 LNHDA and CDR2 SQIVND (reference sequence). The CDR3 runs 13 residues. The CDR3 spells CASSIPRADIQYF. The CDR3 region has the DNA TGTGCCAGTAGTATTCCCAGGGCAGACATTCAGTACTTC.

This chain connects TRBV6-1 to TRBJ1-5, with a possible D match to TRBD1 (5 bases). The CDR3 contains 14 residues. The germline CDR1 and CDR2 sequences are MNHNS and SASEGT. Trimming stripped 7 bases from V and 6 bases from J, with 16 bases between. The CDR3 sequence: CASMHGQISQPQHF. The CDR3 bases are TGTGCCAGCATGCACGGACAAATCAGTCAGCCCCAGCATTTT.

The rearrangement joins TRBV6-5 to TRBJ2-1; D not certain. CDR1 is MNHEY and CDR2 is SVGAGI in the germline V gene. Trimming stripped 3 bases from V and 10 bases from J, with 7 bases between. CDR3 size: 11 residues. Here the CDR3 reads CASSYKKEQFF. Written as DNA, the CDR3 is TGTGCCAGCAGTTATAAGAAAGAGCAGTTCTTC.

This chain uses TRBV11-2 with TRBJ1-1, with no clear D. Germline V lookup: CDR1 SGHAT, CDR2 FQNNGV. The CDR3 consists of 11 residues. V was shortened by 5 bases and J by 11 bases, with 12 bases between the two germline ends. The CDR3 protein is CASSGFLGAFF. The DNA of the CDR3 is TGTGCCAGCAGCGGGTTTCTTGGGGCTTTCTTT.

The chain has TRBV5-5 and TRBJ1-6; D remains ambiguous. This CDR3 is built from 14 residues. The germline V gene encodes CDR1 SGHKS and CDR2 YYEKEE (reference sequence). Trimming shortened V by 4 bases and J by 6 bases, and 11 bases separated the two germline ends. DNA for the CDR3: TGTGCCAGCAGCCCGGACGGAACTAATTCACCCCTCCACTTT. Translation: CASSPDGTNSPLHF.

A single count supports this clone. V usage is TRBV2 and J usage is TRBJ1-4; 10 bases fit TRBD1. From germline, CDR1 is SNHLY and CDR2 FYNNEI. The length of the CDR3 is 18 residues. V lost 5 bases to trimming and J lost 4 bases; unmatched junction nucleotides: 13. CDR3 sequence reads: CASSPTGTGEGFNEKLFF. In DNA form, the CDR3 reads TGTGCCAGCAGTCCCACCGGGACAGGGGAGGGGTTTAATGAAAAACTGTTTTTT.

This clone was seen a few times. The germline gene is not matched at one end of the junction; a read error may be the cause. This chain joins TRBV5-4 and TRBJ2-7; 8 bases line up with TRBD1. Germline-derived CDR1 and CDR2 are SGHNT and YYREEE (reference sequence). This CDR3 is 13 amino acids long. CDR3 in DNA: TGTGCCAGCACCTTGGACAGGGCCCGCGAGCAGTACTTC. This translates into CASTLDRAREQYF.

The CDR3: CASSLYVGSQETQYF. CDR3 in DNA: TGTGCCAGCAGCTTGTATGTCGGCAGCCAAGAGACCCAGTACTTC. V and J are TRBV5-4 and TRBJ2-5; D ambiguous. The V gene lost 1 base and the J gene lost 1 base, with 11 bases spanning the gap. The CDR3 extends over 15 amino acids. Germline V gene sequence: CDR1 SGHNT, CDR2 YYREEE (reference sequence).

The chain has TRBV6-5 and TRBJ2-7, with D hard to call. The CDR3 runs 10 residues. V lost 8 bases to trimming and J lost 3 bases, with 5 bases between them. Germline CDR1 is MNHEY and CDR2 is SVGAGI. The CDR3 protein is CASGVYEQYF. As DNA, the CDR3 is TGTGCCAGCGGGGTCTACGAGCAGTACTTC.

The CDR3 bases are TGTGCCAGCAGCCCAAAAAACACCCGGGGGGAGACCCAGTACTTC. It encodes CASSPKNTRGETQYF. The chain is built from TRBV7-9 and TRBJ2-5, with D possibly matching TRBD2 (6 bases). The length of the CDR3 is 15 residues. V gave up 5 bases and J gave up 5 bases, with 18 bases separating them. CDR1 is SEHNR, CDR2 FQNEAQ, per germline (reference sequence).

This clone was counted once. The rearrangement uses TRBV29-1 and TRBJ1-1, with D hard to call. Trimming took off 6 bases at V and 6 bases at J, with 11 bases between the two ends. Germline assignment: CDR1 SQVTM and CDR2 ANQGSEA. The CDR3 extends over 11 amino acids. The CDR3 nucleotides are TGCAGCGTGTATTGGGGATCTGAAGCTTTCTTT. It specifies CSVYWGSEAFF.

In its sample, this clone was seen a few times. V is TRBV18 and J is TRBJ1-4, with D unclear. V was shortened by 3 bases and J by 0 bases, with 5 bases between the two germline ends. The CDR3 contains 14 residues. Germline loops: CDR1 KGHSH, CDR2 LQKENI. The CDR3 loop reads CASSPGSTNEKLFF. As DNA, the CDR3 is TGTGCCAGCTCACCCGGGTCAACTAATGAAAAACTGTTTTTT. Based on the CDR3 plus reference TRBV18 and TRBJ1-4, the full variable domain is NAGVMQNPRHLVRRRGQEARLRCSPMKGHSHVYWYRQLPEEGLKFMVYLQKENIIDESGMPKERFSAEFPKEGPSILRIQQVVRGDSAAYFCASSPGSTNEKLFFGSGTQLSVL.

J is TRBJ1-1 and V is TRBV6-6, with TRBD1 identical over 8 bases. V shed 5 bases and J 4 bases; nucleotides not matched to a gene: 9. CDR3 length equals 15 residues. CDR1 is MNHNY, CDR2 SVGAGI, per germline (reference sequence). The CDR3: CASSLSQGAGTEAFF. The CDR3 coding sequence is TGTGCCAGCAGTCTTTCCCAGGGGGCTGGCACTGAAGCTTTCTTT.

The chain joins TRBV29-1 to TRBJ2-1; D is perhaps TRBD1 or TRBD2 (5 bases each). The germline gives CDR1 SQVTM, CDR2 ANQGSEA. The CDR3 spans 14 residues. Trimming removed 3 bases from V and 6 bases from J, with 15 bases in between. CDR3 residues: CSVDRTLAGNEQFF. CDR3 DNA sequence: TGCAGCGTTGACCGGACACTGGCGGGCAATGAGCAGTTCTTC.

Written as DNA, the CDR3 is TGTGCCAGCAGCTTAGACGCCTTCTTGGGGTATGGCTACACCTTC. Its protein is CASSLDAFLGYGYTF. The V gene is TRBV11-2, the J gene TRBJ1-2; no firm D call. CDR1 SGHAT and CDR2 FQNNGV come from the germline V gene. V gave up 0 bases and J gave up 5 bases, with 13 bases separating them. The length of the CDR3 is 15 residues. Using reference TRBV11-2 and TRBJ1-2 for the parts outside the CDR3, the full variable domain is EAGVAQSPRYKIIEKRQSVAFWCNPISGHATLYWYQQILGQGPKLLIQFQNNGVVDDSQLPKDRFSAERLKGVDSTLKIQPAKLEDSAVYLCASSLDAFLGYGYTFGSGTRLTVV.